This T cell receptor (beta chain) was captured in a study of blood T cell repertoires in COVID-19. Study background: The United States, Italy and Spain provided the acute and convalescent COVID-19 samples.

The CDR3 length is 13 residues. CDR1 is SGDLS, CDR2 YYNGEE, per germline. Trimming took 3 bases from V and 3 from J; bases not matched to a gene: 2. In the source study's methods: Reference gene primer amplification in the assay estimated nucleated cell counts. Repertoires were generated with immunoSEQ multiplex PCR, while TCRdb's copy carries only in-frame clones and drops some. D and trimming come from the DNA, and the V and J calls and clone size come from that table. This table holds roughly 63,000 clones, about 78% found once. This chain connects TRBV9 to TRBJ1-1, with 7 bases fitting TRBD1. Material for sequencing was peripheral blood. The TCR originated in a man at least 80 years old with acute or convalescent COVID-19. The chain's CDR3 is CASSGQGDTEAFF. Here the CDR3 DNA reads TGTGCCAGCAGCGGACAGGGTGACACTGAAGCTTTCTTT.